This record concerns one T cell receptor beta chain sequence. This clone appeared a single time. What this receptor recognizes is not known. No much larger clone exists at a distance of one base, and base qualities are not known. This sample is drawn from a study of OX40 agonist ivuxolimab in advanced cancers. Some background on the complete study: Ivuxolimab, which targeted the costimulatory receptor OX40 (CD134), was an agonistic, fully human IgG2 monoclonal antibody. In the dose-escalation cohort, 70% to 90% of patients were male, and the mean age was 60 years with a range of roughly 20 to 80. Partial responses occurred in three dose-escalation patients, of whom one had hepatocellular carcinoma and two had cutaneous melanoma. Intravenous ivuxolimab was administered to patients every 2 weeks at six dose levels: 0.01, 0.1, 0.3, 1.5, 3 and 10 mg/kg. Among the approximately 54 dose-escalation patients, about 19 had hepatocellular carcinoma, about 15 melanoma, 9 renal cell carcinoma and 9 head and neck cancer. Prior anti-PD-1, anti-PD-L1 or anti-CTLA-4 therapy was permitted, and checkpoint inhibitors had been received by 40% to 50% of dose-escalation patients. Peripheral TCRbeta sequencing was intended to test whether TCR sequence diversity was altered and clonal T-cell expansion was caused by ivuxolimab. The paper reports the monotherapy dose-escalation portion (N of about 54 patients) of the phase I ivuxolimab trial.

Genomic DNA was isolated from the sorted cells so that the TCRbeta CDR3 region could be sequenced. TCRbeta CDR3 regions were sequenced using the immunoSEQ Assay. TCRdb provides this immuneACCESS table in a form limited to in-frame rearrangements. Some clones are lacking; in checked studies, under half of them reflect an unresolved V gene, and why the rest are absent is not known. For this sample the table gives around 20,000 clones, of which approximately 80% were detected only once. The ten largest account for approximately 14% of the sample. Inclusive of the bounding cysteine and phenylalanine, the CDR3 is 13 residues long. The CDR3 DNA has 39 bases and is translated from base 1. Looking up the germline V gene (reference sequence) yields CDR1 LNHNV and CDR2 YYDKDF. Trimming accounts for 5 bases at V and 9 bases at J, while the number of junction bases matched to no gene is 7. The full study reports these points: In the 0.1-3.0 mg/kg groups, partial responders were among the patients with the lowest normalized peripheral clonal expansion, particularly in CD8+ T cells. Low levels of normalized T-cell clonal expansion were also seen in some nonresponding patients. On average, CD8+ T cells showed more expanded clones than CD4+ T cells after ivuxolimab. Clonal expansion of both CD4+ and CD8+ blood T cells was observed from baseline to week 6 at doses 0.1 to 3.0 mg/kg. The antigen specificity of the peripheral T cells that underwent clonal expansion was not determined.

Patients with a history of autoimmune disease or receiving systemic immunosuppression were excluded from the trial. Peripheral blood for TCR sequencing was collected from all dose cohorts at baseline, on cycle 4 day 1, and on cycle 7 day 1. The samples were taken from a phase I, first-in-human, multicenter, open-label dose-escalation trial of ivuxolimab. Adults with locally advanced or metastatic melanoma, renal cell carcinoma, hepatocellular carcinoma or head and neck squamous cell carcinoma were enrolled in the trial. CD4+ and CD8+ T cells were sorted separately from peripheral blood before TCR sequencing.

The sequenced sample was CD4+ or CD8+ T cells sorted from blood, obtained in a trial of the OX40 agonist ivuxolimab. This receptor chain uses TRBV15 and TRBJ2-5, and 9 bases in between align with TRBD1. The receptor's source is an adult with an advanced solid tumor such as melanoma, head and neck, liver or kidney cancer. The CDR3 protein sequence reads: CATSVTGGEAQYF. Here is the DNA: TGTGCCACCAGCGTCACAGGGGGCGAGGCCCAGTACTTC.